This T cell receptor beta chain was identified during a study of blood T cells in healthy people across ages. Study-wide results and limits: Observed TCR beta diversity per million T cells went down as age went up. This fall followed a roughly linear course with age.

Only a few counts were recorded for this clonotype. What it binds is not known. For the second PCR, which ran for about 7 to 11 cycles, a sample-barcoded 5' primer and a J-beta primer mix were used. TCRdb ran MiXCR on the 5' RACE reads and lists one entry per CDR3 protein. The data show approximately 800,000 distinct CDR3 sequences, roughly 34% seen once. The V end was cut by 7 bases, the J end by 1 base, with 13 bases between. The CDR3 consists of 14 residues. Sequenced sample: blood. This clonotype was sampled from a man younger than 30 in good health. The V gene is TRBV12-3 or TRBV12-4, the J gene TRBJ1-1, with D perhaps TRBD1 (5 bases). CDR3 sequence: CASTNGTGNTEAFF. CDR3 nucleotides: TGTGCCAGCACAAACGGGACGGGGAACACTGAAGCTTTCTTT.